Detailed here is one TCR beta chain. Its matching antigen is unknown. The data are from a study of T cells in Graves' hyperthyroidism and ophthalmopathy. General study findings and limits: Blood samples included most of the expanded thyroid clonotypes exceeding 0.001. Ophthalmopathy onset followed model prediction by a median roughly 6.5 months.

The V end was cut by 3 bases, the J end by 11 bases, with 14 bases between. The CDR3 runs 14 residues. In germline, CDR1 is MGHRA, CDR2 YSYEKL. Amplified TCR beta CDR3 regions came from RNA transcripts. Carried out on the TCR CDR3, a first-round RT-PCR used the HTBI primer set. From the multiplex PCR reads, TCRdb called clonotypes with MiXCR, one entry per CDR3 protein. Among a few hundred thousand distinct CDR3 sequences listed, about 43% were seen once. V gene TRBV4-1 combines with J gene TRBJ1-6, with D unresolved. The sequenced sample was peripheral blood or thyroid tissue (not recorded which). This clonotype was sampled from an adult woman with Graves' disease, either hyperthyroidism or ophthalmopathy (not recorded which). CDR3 amino acids: CASSQRGPRTPLHF. The DNA of the CDR3 is TGCGCCAGCAGCCAGAGAGGTCCCCGTACACCCCTCCACTTT.